The rows below give T cell receptor beta chains drawn from one sample of a study of Ad26.COV2.S vaccination and SARS-CoV-2 variants. TCRdb's table, derived via immunoSEQ multiplex PCR, lists solely in-frame clones and lacks some. The sample shows a few hundred thousand clones, roughly 90% of them seen only once. The sequenced sample was peripheral blood, obtained in a trial of Ad26.COV2.S vaccine versus placebo. These receptors were collected from a person between 18 and 65 years old who received the Ad26.COV2.S COVID-19 vaccine or a placebo. The CDR3 runs from the conserved cysteine through the conserved F or W. Fields, in order: clone size, V gene, J gene, D gene, CDR3 length, CDR3 protein, CDR3 DNA. D genes are given only for firm matches. Part of the rows lack a size; the others show once, few, many or a class for expanded clones.

abundance: -; v_gene: TRBV27; j_gene: TRBJ1-1; d_gene: TRBD1; len: 16; CDR3aa: CASSLIRQGFDTEAFF; CDR3nt: TGTGCCAGCAGTCTCATAAGACAGGGGTTTGACACTGAAGCTTTCTTT
abundance: -; v_gene: TRBV4-3; j_gene: TRBJ2-3; d_gene: -; len: 16; CDR3aa: CASSQDSHAITDTQYF; CDR3nt: TGCGCCAGCAGCCAAGATTCTCATGCGATCACAGATACGCAGTATTTT
abundance: -; v_gene: TRBV7-2; j_gene: TRBJ1-4; d_gene: -; len: 14; CDR3aa: CASSSGHGYEKLFF; CDR3nt: TGTGCCAGCAGCTCTGGACATGGTTATGAAAAACTGTTTTTT
abundance: -; v_gene: TRBV12-3/TRBV12-4; j_gene: TRBJ2-2; d_gene: -; len: 13; CDR3aa: CASSSRWAGELFF; CDR3nt: TGTGCCAGCAGTTCACGTTGGGCCGGGGAGCTGTTTTTT
abundance: -; v_gene: TRBV18; j_gene: TRBJ1-3; d_gene: -; len: 13; CDR3aa: CASSRAVGNTIYF; CDR3nt: TGTGCCAGCTCAAGGGCAGTTGGAAACACCATATATTTT
abundance: -; v_gene: TRBV10-2; j_gene: TRBJ1-2; d_gene: -; len: 15; CDR3aa: CASSGDLGWNYGYTF; CDR3nt: TGCGCCAGCAGTGGGGATTTGGGGTGGAACTATGGCTACACCTTC
abundance: once; v_gene: TRBV6-6; j_gene: TRBJ1-3; d_gene: -; len: 13; CDR3aa: CASIYRLGNTIYF; CDR3nt: TGTGCCAGCATTTATCGGCTGGGAAACACCATATATTTT
abundance: -; v_gene: TRBV5-1; j_gene: TRBJ1-5; d_gene: -; len: 18; CDR3aa: CASSLSAGGGGIHQPQHF; CDR3nt: TGCGCCAGCAGCTTGAGTGCCGGGGGAGGCGGAATCCACCAGCCCCAGCATTTT
abundance: -; v_gene: TRBV7-2; j_gene: TRBJ2-3; d_gene: TRBD2; len: 17; CDR3aa: CASSLSSLAGTTDTQYF; CDR3nt: TGTGCCAGCAGCTTAAGCTCTCTAGCGGGGACCACAGATACGCAGTATTTT
abundance: once; v_gene: TRBV20-1; j_gene: TRBJ1-4; d_gene: -; len: 15; CDR3aa: CSASNARGGDEKLFF; CDR3nt: TGCAGTGCAAGTAACGCGAGGGGAGGAGATGAAAAACTGTTTTTT
abundance: -; v_gene: TRBV5-4; j_gene: TRBJ1-3; d_gene: -; len: 16; CDR3aa: CASSIRQEGSGNTIYF; CDR3nt: TGTGCCAGCAGCATTAGACAGGAAGGCTCTGGAAACACCATATATTTT
abundance: -; v_gene: TRBV19; j_gene: TRBJ1-2; d_gene: -; len: 14; CDR3aa: CASSIVEGGYGYTF; CDR3nt: TGTGCCAGTAGTATCGTTGAGGGGGGCTATGGCTACACCTTC
abundance: -; v_gene: TRBV9; j_gene: TRBJ2-7; d_gene: -; len: 13; CDR3aa: CASSPSSSHEQYF; CDR3nt: TGTGCCAGCAGCCCATCCAGCTCCCACGAGCAGTACTTC
abundance: -; v_gene: TRBV27; j_gene: TRBJ2-6; d_gene: -; len: 15; CDR3aa: CASSFMGAGANVLTF; CDR3nt: TGTGCCAGCAGTTTCATGGGGGCTGGGGCCAACGTCCTGACTTTC
abundance: -; v_gene: TRBV7-2; j_gene: TRBJ2-7; d_gene: -; len: 14; CDR3aa: CASSDPGSSYEQYF; CDR3nt: TGTGCCAGCAGCGACCCCGGGAGCTCCTACGAGCAGTACTTC
abundance: -; v_gene: TRBV19; j_gene: TRBJ1-1; d_gene: -; len: 15; CDR3aa: CASSPHRVSNTEAFF; CDR3nt: TGTGCCAGTAGTCCTCACAGGGTTTCGAACACTGAAGCTTTCTTT
abundance: -; v_gene: TRBV19; j_gene: TRBJ2-1; d_gene: -; len: 13; CDR3aa: CASRAGVNNEQFF; CDR3nt: TGTGCCAGTAGGGCAGGGGTGAACAATGAGCAGTTCTTC
abundance: -; v_gene: TRBV9; j_gene: TRBJ2-1; d_gene: TRBD1; len: 15; CDR3aa: CASSKIGQALNEQFF; CDR3nt: TGTGCCAGCAGCAAAATCGGACAGGCACTCAATGAGCAGTTCTTC
abundance: -; v_gene: TRBV28; j_gene: TRBJ1-1; d_gene: TRBD1; len: 19; CDR3aa: CASSLADPFGDRGRVGAFF; CDR3nt: TGTGCCAGCAGTTTGGCCGATCCCTTCGGAGACAGGGGTCGGGTGGGGGCTTTCTTT
abundance: -; v_gene: TRBV7-9; j_gene: TRBJ2-3; d_gene: -; len: 16; CDR3aa: CASSLLVAGATDTQYF; CDR3nt: TGTGCCAGCAGCTTACTGGTCGCGGGGGCGACAGATACGCAGTATTTT
abundance: few; v_gene: TRBV5-4; j_gene: TRBJ1-3; d_gene: -; len: 16; CDR3aa: CASSFDRTRSGNTIYF; CDR3nt: TGTGCCAGCAGCTTTGACAGGACACGCTCTGGAAACACCATATATTTT
abundance: few; v_gene: TRBV6-5; j_gene: TRBJ1-6; d_gene: -; len: 15; CDR3aa: CASTQPSSYNSPLHF; CDR3nt: TGTGCCAGCACCCAGCCGAGCTCCTATAATTCACCCCTCCACTTT
abundance: -; v_gene: TRBV27; j_gene: TRBJ1-5; d_gene: -; len: 16; CDR3aa: CASSLEGSYSNQPQHF; CDR3nt: TGTGCCAGCAGTTTAGAGGGCTCTTATAGCAATCAGCCCCAGCATTTT
abundance: -; v_gene: TRBV6-2/TRBV6-3; j_gene: TRBJ2-5; d_gene: -; len: 16; CDR3aa: CASSYDPGARRETQYF; CDR3nt: TGTGCCAGCAGTTACGATCCTGGGGCCCGACGGGAGACCCAGTACTTC
abundance: -; v_gene: TRBV27; j_gene: TRBJ2-2; d_gene: -; len: 15; CDR3aa: CASSLTTLNTGELFF; CDR3nt: TGTGCCAGCAGTTTAACCACACTGAACACCGGGGAGCTGTTTTTT
abundance: once; v_gene: TRBV24-1; j_gene: TRBJ1-2; d_gene: -; len: 12; CDR3aa: CATSETEYGYTF; CDR3nt: TGTGCCACCAGTGAAACAGAATATGGCTACACCTTC
abundance: once; v_gene: TRBV19; j_gene: TRBJ2-3; d_gene: -; len: 13; CDR3aa: CASGGRATDTQYF; CDR3nt: TGTGCCAGTGGGGGCAGAGCCACAGATACGCAGTATTTT
abundance: -; v_gene: TRBV7-2; j_gene: TRBJ2-5; d_gene: TRBD1; len: 15; CDR3aa: CASSLDRGQKETQYF; CDR3nt: TGTGCCAGCAGCTTAGACAGGGGCCAAAAAGAGACCCAGTACTTC
abundance: -; v_gene: TRBV19; j_gene: TRBJ1-4; d_gene: TRBD1; len: 14; CDR3aa: CASSMDRVSEKLFF; CDR3nt: TGTGCCAGTAGTATGGACAGGGTTAGTGAAAAACTGTTTTTT
abundance: -; v_gene: TRBV19; j_gene: TRBJ2-7; d_gene: TRBD1; len: 14; CDR3aa: CASSATGGDYEQYF; CDR3nt: TGTGCCAGTAGTGCGACAGGGGGCGACTACGAGCAGTACTTC
abundance: -; v_gene: TRBV10-2; j_gene: TRBJ1-5; d_gene: -; len: 13; CDR3aa: CASSESGRQPQHF; CDR3nt: TGCGCCAGCAGTGAGAGTGGGCGTCAGCCCCAGCATTTT
abundance: -; v_gene: TRBV9; j_gene: TRBJ2-7; d_gene: TRBD1; len: 14; CDR3aa: CASSATGYLGEQYF; CDR3nt: TGTGCCAGCAGCGCGACAGGGTATTTAGGGGAGCAGTACTTC
abundance: -; v_gene: TRBV19; j_gene: TRBJ2-7; d_gene: TRBD1; len: 13; CDR3aa: CASSMTTGGEQYF; CDR3nt: TGTGCCAGTAGTATGACTACAGGGGGCGAGCAGTACTTC
abundance: -; v_gene: TRBV19; j_gene: TRBJ2-7; d_gene: -; len: 13; CDR3aa: CASSMGVSYEQYF; CDR3nt: TGTGCCAGTAGTATGGGGGTCTCCTACGAGCAGTACTTC
abundance: -; v_gene: TRBV30; j_gene: TRBJ1-4; d_gene: TRBD1; len: 15; CDR3aa: CAWRGQGADNEKLFF; CDR3nt: TGTGCCTGGAGGGGACAGGGGGCTGATAATGAAAAACTGTTTTTT
abundance: once; v_gene: TRBV2; j_gene: TRBJ1-5; d_gene: TRBD1; len: 14; CDR3aa: CASSQDRGDQPQHF; CDR3nt: TGTGCCAGCAGCCAGGACAGGGGAGATCAGCCCCAGCATTTT
abundance: -; v_gene: TRBV19; j_gene: TRBJ1-4; d_gene: -; len: 18; CDR3aa: CASSIPMPPPEANEKLFF; CDR3nt: TGTGCCAGTAGTATCCCCATGCCCCCCCCTGAGGCTAATGAAAAACTGTTTTTT
abundance: -; v_gene: TRBV18; j_gene: TRBJ1-2; d_gene: -; len: 13; CDR3aa: CASSDGQFYGYTF; CDR3nt: TGTGCCAGCTCGGACGGACAGTTCTATGGCTACACCTTC
abundance: -; v_gene: TRBV9; j_gene: TRBJ2-7; d_gene: TRBD1; len: 15; CDR3aa: CASSVGDRGNYEQYF; CDR3nt: TGTGCCAGCAGCGTAGGGGACAGGGGCAATTACGAGCAGTACTTC
abundance: -; v_gene: TRBV7-6; j_gene: TRBJ2-1; d_gene: -; len: 15; CDR3aa: CASSLWPKFYNEQFF; CDR3nt: TGTGCCAGCAGCTTATGGCCTAAATTCTACAATGAGCAGTTCTTC
abundance: -; v_gene: TRBV27; j_gene: TRBJ2-7; d_gene: -; len: 15; CDR3aa: CASSFGDRRTYEQYF; CDR3nt: TGTGCCAGCAGTTTTGGCGATAGACGGACATACGAGCAGTACTTC
abundance: -; v_gene: TRBV27; j_gene: TRBJ2-5; d_gene: -; len: 12; CDR3aa: CASSLPGRTQYF; CDR3nt: TGTGCCAGCAGTTTACCGGGGCGGACCCAGTACTTC
abundance: -; v_gene: TRBV9; j_gene: TRBJ2-3; d_gene: -; len: 15; CDR3aa: CASSVGTGSTDTQYF; CDR3nt: TGTGCCAGCAGCGTGGGGACTGGCAGCACAGATACGCAGTATTTT
abundance: -; v_gene: TRBV4-1; j_gene: TRBJ2-1; d_gene: -; len: 15; CDR3aa: CASSLAGGSYNEQFF; CDR3nt: TGCGCCAGCAGCCTCGCCGGAGGCTCCTACAATGAGCAGTTCTTC
abundance: -; v_gene: TRBV2; j_gene: TRBJ1-6; d_gene: -; len: 17; CDR3aa: CASSERGVGNYNSPLHF; CDR3nt: TGTGCCAGCAGTGAAAGGGGCGTGGGTAATTATAATTCACCCCTCCACTTT
abundance: -; v_gene: TRBV11-2; j_gene: TRBJ1-2; d_gene: -; len: 15; CDR3aa: CASSLYGGLNYGYTF; CDR3nt: TGTGCCAGCAGCCTTTATGGAGGGCTTAACTATGGCTACACCTTC